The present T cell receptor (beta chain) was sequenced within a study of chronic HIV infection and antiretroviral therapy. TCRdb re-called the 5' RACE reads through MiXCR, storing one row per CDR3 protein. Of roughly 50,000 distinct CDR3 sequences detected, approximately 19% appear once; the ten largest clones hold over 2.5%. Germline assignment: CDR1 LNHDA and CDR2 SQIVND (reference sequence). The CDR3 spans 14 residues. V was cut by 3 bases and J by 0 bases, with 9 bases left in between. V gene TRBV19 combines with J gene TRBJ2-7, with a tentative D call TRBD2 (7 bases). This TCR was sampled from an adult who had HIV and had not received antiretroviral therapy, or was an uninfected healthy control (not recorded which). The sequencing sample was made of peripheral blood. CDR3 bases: TGTGCCAGTAGTATTGCGGGGGCCTCCTACGAGCAGTACTTC. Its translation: CASSIAGASYEQYF. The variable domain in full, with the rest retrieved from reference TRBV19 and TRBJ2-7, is DGGITQSPKYLFRKEGQNVTLSCEQNLNHDAMYWYRQDPGQGLRLIYYSQIVNDFQKGDIAEGYSVSREKKESFPLTVTSAQKNPTAFYLCASSIAGASYEQYFGPGTRLTVT.